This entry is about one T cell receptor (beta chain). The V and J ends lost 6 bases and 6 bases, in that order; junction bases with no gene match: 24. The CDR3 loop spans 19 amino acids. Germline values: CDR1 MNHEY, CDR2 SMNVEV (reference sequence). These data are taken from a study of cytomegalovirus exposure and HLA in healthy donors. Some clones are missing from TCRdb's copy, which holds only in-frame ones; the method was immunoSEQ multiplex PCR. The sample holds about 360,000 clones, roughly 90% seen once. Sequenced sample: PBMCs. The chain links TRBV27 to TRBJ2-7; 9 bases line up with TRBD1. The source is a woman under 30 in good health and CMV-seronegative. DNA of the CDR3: TGTGCCAGCAGGACTACCGCCGGGACAGGGAACGTCCGTGGACCCGAGCAGTACTTC. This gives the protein CASRTTAGTGNVRGPEQYF.